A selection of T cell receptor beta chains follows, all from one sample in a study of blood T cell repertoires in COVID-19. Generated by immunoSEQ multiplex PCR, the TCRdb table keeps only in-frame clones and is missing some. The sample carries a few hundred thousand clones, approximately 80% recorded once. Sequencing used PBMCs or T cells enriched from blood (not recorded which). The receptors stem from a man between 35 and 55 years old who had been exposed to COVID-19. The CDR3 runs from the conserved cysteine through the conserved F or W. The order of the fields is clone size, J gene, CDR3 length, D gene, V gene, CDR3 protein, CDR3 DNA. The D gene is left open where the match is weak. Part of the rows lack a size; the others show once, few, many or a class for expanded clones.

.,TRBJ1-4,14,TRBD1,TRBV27,CASSYTTGMGKLFF,TGTGCCAGCAGTTATACGACAGGGATGGGAAAACTGTTTTTT
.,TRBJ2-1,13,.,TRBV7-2,CASSSTRGNEQFF,TGTGCCAGCAGCTCAACCCGCGGAAATGAGCAGTTCTTC
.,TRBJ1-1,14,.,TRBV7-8,CASSAGSWGTEAFF,TGTGCCAGCAGCGCGGGAAGCTGGGGCACTGAAGCTTTCTTT
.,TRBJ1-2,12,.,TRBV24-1,CATSAVSYGYTF,TGTGCCACCAGTGCGGTTTCCTATGGCTACACCTTC
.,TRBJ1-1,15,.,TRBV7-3,CASSLWGAVNTEAFF,TGTGCCAGCAGCCTTTGGGGCGCGGTAAACACTGAAGCTTTCTTT
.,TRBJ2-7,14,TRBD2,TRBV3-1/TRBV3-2,CASSQVGTRFFQYF,TGTGCCAGCAGCCAAGTGGGGACTAGGTTCTTCCAGTACTTC
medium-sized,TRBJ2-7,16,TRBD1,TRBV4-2,CASSPEAGQGAYEQYF,TGTGCCAGCAGCCCTGAAGCCGGACAGGGGGCCTACGAGCAGTACTTC
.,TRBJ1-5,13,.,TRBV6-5,CASRSRGGQPQHF,TGTGCCAGCAGGAGTAGGGGAGGTCAGCCCCAGCATTTT
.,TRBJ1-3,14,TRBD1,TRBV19,CASKRTGLGNTIYF,TGTGCCAGTAAGAGGACAGGCCTTGGAAACACCATATATTTT
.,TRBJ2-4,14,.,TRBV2,CASSGQGGGYIQYF,TGTGCCAGCAGTGGACAGGGTGGAGGGTACATTCAGTACTTC
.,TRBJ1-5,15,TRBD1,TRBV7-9,CASSLGGTGNQPQHF,TGTGCCAGCAGCTTAGGAGGGACAGGGAATCAGCCCCAGCATTTT
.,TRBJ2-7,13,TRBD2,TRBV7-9,CASGVAGAHEQYF,TGTGCCAGTGGGGTAGCGGGAGCCCACGAGCAGTACTTC
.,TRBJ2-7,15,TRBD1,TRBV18,CASSRTGTGGREQYF,TGTGCCAGCTCACGGACCGGGACAGGGGGTCGCGAGCAGTACTTC
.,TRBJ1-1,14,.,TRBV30,CAWSLRFLNTEAFF,TGTGCCTGGTCCCTCAGGTTCTTGAACACTGAAGCTTTCTTT
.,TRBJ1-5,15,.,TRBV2,CASSDLGGSNQPQHF,TGTGCCAGCAGTGATCTCGGGGGTAGCAATCAGCCCCAGCATTTT
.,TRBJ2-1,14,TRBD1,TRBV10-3,CAISRDRAGDEQFF,TGTGCCATCAGCCGAGACAGGGCTGGCGATGAGCAGTTCTTC
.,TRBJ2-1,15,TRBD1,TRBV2,CASSEEPGGFYEQFF,TGTGCCAGCAGTGAAGAGCCAGGGGGCTTTTATGAGCAGTTCTTC
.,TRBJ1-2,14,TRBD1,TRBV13,CASSDTTGGSGYTF,TGTGCCAGCAGCGATACTACAGGGGGCTCTGGCTACACCTTC
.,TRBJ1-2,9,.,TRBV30,CAWTSQGLF,TGTGCCTGGACGTCCCAGGGTCTTTTC
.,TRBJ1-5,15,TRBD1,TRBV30,CAWSQDRVGNQPQHF,TGTGCCTGGAGCCAAGACAGGGTCGGCAATCAGCCCCAGCATTTT
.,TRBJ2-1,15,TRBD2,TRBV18,CASSLGTSAYNEQFF,TGTGCCAGCTCCCTTGGGACTAGCGCTTACAATGAGCAGTTCTTC
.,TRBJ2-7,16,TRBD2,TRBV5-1,CASSLGGLAGVYEQYF,TGCGCCAGCAGCTTGGGGGGACTAGCGGGAGTCTACGAGCAGTACTTC
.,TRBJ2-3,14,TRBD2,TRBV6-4,CASSDRGGTDTQYF,TGTGCCAGCAGTGATCGCGGGGGAACAGATACGCAGTATTTT
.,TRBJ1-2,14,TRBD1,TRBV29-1,CSVYGQGVFDGYTF,TGCAGCGTCTACGGACAGGGGGTTTTTGATGGCTACACCTTC
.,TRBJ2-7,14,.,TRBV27,CASSFSGSSYEQYF,TGTGCCAGCAGTTTTAGCGGCAGTTCCTACGAGCAGTACTTC
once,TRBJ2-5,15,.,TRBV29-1,CSVAIGSTYQETQYF,TGCAGCGTCGCAATCGGGAGCACGTACCAAGAGACCCAGTACTTC
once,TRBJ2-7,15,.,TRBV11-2,CASSLGAGRGYEQYF,TGTGCCAGCAGCTTAGGAGCAGGTCGGGGCTACGAGCAGTACTTC
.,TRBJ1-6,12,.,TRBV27,CASSPDRWAFYF,TGTGCCAGCAGTCCCGACAGGTGGGCCTTCTACTTT
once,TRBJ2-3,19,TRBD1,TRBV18,CASSPGQPRPITSTDTQYF,TGTGCCAGCTCACCGGGACAGCCCCGTCCGATCACTAGCACAGATACGCAGTATTTT
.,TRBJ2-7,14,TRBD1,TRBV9,CASSSSLTGGEQYF,TGTGCCAGCAGCTCTTCGTTGACAGGGGGCGAGCAGTACTTC
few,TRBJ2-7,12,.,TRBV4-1,CASSQLDSLLYF,TGCGCCAGCAGCCAATTAGACAGCTTACTGTACTTC
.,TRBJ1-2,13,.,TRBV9,CASSGVLGGGYTF,TGTGCCAGCAGCGGAGTGTTGGGAGGTGGCTACACCTTC
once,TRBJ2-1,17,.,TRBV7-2,CASSLVPVFSSYNEQFF,TGTGCCAGCAGCTTAGTCCCCGTGTTTAGCTCCTACAATGAGCAGTTCTTC
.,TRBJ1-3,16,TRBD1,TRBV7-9,CASRRDRGLLGNTIYF,TGTGCCAGCAGACGGGACAGGGGGCTACTAGGAAACACCATATATTTT
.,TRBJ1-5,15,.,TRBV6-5,CASKGSNVGSQPQHF,TGTGCCAGCAAAGGGAGTAATGTAGGAAGTCAGCCCCAGCATTTT
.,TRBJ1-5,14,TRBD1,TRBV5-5,CASSPGQLYQPQHF,TGTGCCAGCAGCCCGGGACAGCTTTATCAGCCCCAGCATTTT
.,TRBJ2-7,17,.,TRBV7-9,CASSPVGIGEMQYEQYF,TGTGCCAGCAGCCCCGTTGGCATCGGGGAAATGCAATACGAGCAGTACTTC
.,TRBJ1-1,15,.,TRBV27,CASRGRGKGGTEAFF,TGTGCCAGCAGGGGCCGCGGGAAGGGAGGCACTGAAGCTTTCTTT
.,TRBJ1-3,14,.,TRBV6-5,CASSSQGPMPTIYF,TGTGCCAGCAGTTCTCAGGGGCCTATGCCCACCATATATTTT
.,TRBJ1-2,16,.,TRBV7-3,CASSLTGVIRNYGYTF,TGTGCCAGCAGCTTAACAGGGGTCATTCGGAACTATGGCTACACCTTC
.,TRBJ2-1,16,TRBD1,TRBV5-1,CASSPATDRGTNEQFF,TGCGCCAGCAGCCCGGCTACTGACAGGGGCACAAATGAGCAGTTCTTC
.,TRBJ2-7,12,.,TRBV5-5,CASTPGGYEQYF,TGTGCCAGCACCCCGGGTGGCTACGAGCAGTACTTC
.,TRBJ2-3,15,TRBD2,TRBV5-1,CASSLARGGTDTQYF,TGCGCCAGCAGCTTGGCCCGGGGGGGCACAGATACGCAGTATTTT
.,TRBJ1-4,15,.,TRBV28,CASSPRGGGREKLFF,TGTGCCAGCAGTCCCCGCGGGGGGGGGCGTGAAAAACTGTTTTTT
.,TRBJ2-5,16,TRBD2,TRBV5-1,CASSLAETSGQETQYF,TGCGCCAGCAGCTTGGCCGAGACTAGCGGCCAAGAGACCCAGTACTTC
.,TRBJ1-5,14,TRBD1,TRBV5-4,CASSLAGGGQPQHF,TGTGCCAGCAGCTTGGCAGGGGGCGGGCAGCCCCAGCATTTT
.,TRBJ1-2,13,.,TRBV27,CATKGVLNYGYTF,TGTGCCACTAAGGGGGTCCTTAACTATGGCTACACCTTC
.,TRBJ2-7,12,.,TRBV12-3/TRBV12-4,CASSLGPGEQYF,TGTGCCAGCAGTTTAGGCCCGGGGGAGCAGTACTTC
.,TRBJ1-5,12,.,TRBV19,CASTGWSQPQHF,TGTGCCAGTACAGGCTGGTCTCAGCCCCAGCATTTT
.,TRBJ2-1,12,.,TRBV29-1,CSVAGFHNEQFF,TGCAGCGTTGCAGGGTTCCACAATGAGCAGTTCTTC
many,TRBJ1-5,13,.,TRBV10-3,CAIRNPGNQPQHF,TGTGCCATCAGAAACCCGGGAAATCAGCCCCAGCATTTT